Following are 9 T cell receptor beta chains from one sample sequenced in a study of beta chain features in type 1 diabetes. The isolated RNA, all of it, was reverse transcribed, so expressed TCRB transcripts were what got sequenced. This table comes from immunoSEQ multiplex PCR, and its TCRdb copy is limited to in-frame clones, with some not included. The sample holds about 140,000 clones, 6% to 7.5% seen once. The sample consisted of central memory CD4+ T cells from blood. The receptors come from a woman aged 25 to 39 in good health.

This clone has just a few counts. This sequence joins TRBV5-8 and TRBJ1-5; 8 nucleotides agree with TRBD1. J gave up 2 bases and V 5 bases, and 6 bases lay outside the gene matches. Germline V gene data show CDR1 as SGHTS and CDR2 as YDEGEE. The CDR3 has 15 amino acids. In DNA, the CDR3 is TGTGCCAGCAGTCGCCGGGGACAGGGCAATCAGCCCCAGCATTTT. The encoded protein is CASSRRGQGNQPQHF.

Notes on this clone: Distinct nucleotide sequences in the sample also encode this CDR3. The chain has TRBV2 and TRBJ1-2; 7 bases map to TRBD1. CDR1 is SNHLY and CDR2 is FYNNEI in the germline V gene. The V gene end was trimmed by 5 bases and the J gene end by 3 bases; junction bases not matched to a gene: 3. The CDR3 is 13 residues long. CDR3 protein: CASSPTGDYGYTF. The CDR3 nucleotides are TGTGCCAGCAGTCCCACAGGGGACTATGGCTACACCTTC.

This clone was seen only a few times. The gene calls are TRBV7-3 and TRBJ2-3; D possibly corresponds to TRBD2 (6 bases). Trimming took off 0 bases at V and 3 bases at J, with 19 bases between the two ends. Germline lookup yields CDR1 SGHTA and CDR2 FQGTGA. The CDR3 runs 18 residues. The CDR3 DNA is TGTGCCAGCAGCTTAACGTATAGCGGCGGACTGATAACAGATACGCAGTATTTT. Protein: CASSLTYSGGLITDTQYF.

This sequence joins TRBV18 and TRBJ2-2; D perhaps matches TRBD2 (6 bases). Trimming took 6 bases from V and 4 from J, leaving 12 bases between them. The CDR3 consists of 14 residues. Per the germline V gene, CDR1 is KGHSH and CDR2 is LQKENI. The CDR3 here is CASSAVGGTGELFF. The CDR3 nucleotides read TGTGCCAGCTCGGCGGTCGGGGGCACCGGGGAGCTGTTTTTT.

The table lists this clone with a few counts. J is TRBJ1-5 and V is TRBV6-5; no definite D call. The CDR3 extends over 13 amino acids. Per germline, CDR1 MNHEY and CDR2 SVGAGI. Trimming left V 6 bases short and J 3 bases short, with 9 bases between. Here the CDR3 reads CASSRDYNQPQHF. CDR3 bases: TGTGCCAGCAGCCGGGATTACAATCAGCCCCAGCATTTT.

This clone was seen a few times. V gene TRBV18 combines with J gene TRBJ1-1; D is unclear. Germline CDR1 KGHSH, CDR2 LQKENI. Trimming took off 0 bases at V and 7 bases at J, with 9 bases between the two ends. The CDR3 extends over 13 amino acids. The CDR3 sequence is CASSPPMEDEAFF. The CDR3 nucleotides are TGTGCCAGCTCACCACCGATGGAGGATGAAGCTTTCTTT.

The sample holds a few counts of this clone. The V and J genes are TRBV9 and TRBJ2-3; D gene uncertain. The V and J ends lost 0 bases and 5 bases respectively, with 4 bases between them. CDR1 and CDR2 from the germline V gene are SGDLS and YYNGEE. The CDR3 runs to 12 residues. The CDR3: CASSVGGDTQYF. The CDR3 coding sequence is TGTGCCAGCAGCGTAGGAGGAGATACGCAGTATTTT.

The gene calls are TRBV7-8 and TRBJ1-1; D is undetermined. Looked up from germline, CDR1 is SGHVS and CDR2 is FQNEAQ. Trimming removed 3 bases at V and 7 bases at J, with 12 bases between. The CDR3 runs to 13 residues. The CDR3 sequence is CASSLGTALEAFF. The CDR3 DNA sequence: TGTGCCAGCAGCTTGGGTACAGCCCTTGAAGCTTTCTTT.

A few counts support this clone. V gene TRBV6-5 combines with J gene TRBJ2-7; 10 bases match TRBD1. Germline-derived CDR1 and CDR2 are MNHEY and SVGAGI. J was trimmed by 4 bases and V by 5 bases; bases with no gene match: 5. This CDR3 spans 14 amino acids. The CDR3 sequence is CASSGRDRGYEQYF. Here the CDR3 DNA reads TGTGCCAGCAGTGGCCGGGACAGGGGTTACGAGCAGTACTTC.